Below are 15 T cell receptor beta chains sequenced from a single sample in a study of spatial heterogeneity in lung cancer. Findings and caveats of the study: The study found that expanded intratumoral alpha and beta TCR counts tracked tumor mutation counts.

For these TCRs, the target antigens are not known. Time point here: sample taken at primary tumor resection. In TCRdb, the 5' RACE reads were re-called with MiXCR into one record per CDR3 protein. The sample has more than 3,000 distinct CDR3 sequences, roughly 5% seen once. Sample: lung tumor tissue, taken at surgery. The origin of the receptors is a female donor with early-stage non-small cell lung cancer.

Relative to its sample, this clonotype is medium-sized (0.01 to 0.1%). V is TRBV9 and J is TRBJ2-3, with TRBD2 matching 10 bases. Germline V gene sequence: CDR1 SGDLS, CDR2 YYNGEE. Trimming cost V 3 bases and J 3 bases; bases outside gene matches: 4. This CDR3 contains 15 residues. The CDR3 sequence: CASSAGLAVTDTQYF. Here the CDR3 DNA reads TGTGCCAGCAGCGCTGGACTAGCGGTAACAGATACGCAGTATTTT. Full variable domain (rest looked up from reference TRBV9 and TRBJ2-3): DSGVTQTPKHLITATGQRVTLRCSPRSGDLSVYWYQQSLDQGLQFLIQYYNGEERAKGNILERFSAQQFPDLHSELNLSSLELGDSALYFCASSAGLAVTDTQYFGPGTRLTVL.

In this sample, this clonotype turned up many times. The CDR3 DNA sequence: TGTGCCACAAAGCAGGGGGCGCAGGCGCAGGGCTACACCTTC. This sequence encodes CATKQGAQAQGYTF. V and J are TRBV19 and TRBJ1-2; 8 bases map to TRBD1. The CDR3 loop spans 14 amino acids. Germline values: CDR1 LNHDA, CDR2 SQIVND (reference sequence). The junction had 15 bases not matched to a gene; V was cut back by 10 bases and J by 8 bases. Filled out from reference TRBV19 and TRBJ1-2, the complete variable domain reads DGGITQSPKYLFRKEGQNVTLSCEQNLNHDAMYWYRQDPGQGLRLIYYSQIVNDFQKGDIAEGYSVSREKKESFPLTVTSAQKNPTAFYLCATKQGAQAQGYTFGSGTRLTVV.

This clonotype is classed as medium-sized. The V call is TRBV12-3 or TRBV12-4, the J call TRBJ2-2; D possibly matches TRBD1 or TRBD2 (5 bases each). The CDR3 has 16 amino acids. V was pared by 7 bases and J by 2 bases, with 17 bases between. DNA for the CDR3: TGTGCCAGCACTTCAACTGGGGGAGTTAACACCGGGGAGCTGTTTTTT. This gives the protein CASTSTGGVNTGELFF.

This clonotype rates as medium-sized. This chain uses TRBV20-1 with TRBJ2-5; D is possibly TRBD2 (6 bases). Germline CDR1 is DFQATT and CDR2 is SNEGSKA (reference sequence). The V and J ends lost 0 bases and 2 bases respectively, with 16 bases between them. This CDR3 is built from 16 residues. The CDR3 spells CSARDTWRGDQETQYF. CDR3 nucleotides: TGCAGTGCTAGAGACACGTGGCGGGGCGATCAAGAGACCCAGTACTTC.

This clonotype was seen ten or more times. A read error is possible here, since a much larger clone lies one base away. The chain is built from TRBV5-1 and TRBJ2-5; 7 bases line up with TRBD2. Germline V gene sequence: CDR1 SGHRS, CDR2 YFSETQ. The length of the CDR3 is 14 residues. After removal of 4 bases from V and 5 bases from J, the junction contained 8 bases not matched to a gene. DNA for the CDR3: TGCGCCAGCAGCGGACTAGGACGAGCGGAGACCCAGTACTTC. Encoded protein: CASSGLGRAETQYF.

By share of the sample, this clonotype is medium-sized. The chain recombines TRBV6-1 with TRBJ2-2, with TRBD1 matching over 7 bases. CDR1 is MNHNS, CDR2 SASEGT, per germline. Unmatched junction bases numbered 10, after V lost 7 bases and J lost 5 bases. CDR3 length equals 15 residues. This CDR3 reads CASIAQGVRTGELFF. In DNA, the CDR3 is TGTGCCAGCATCGCGCAGGGGGTTCGGACCGGGGAGCTGTTTTTT.

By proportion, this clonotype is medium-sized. DNA for the CDR3: TGTGCCAGCAGCTTGGACACATACTATGGCTACACCTTC. The encoded protein is CASSLDTYYGYTF. This rearrangement joins TRBV5-4 to TRBJ1-2, with no clear D. CDR3 length equals 13 residues. The germline V gene has CDR1 SGHNT and CDR2 YYREEE (reference sequence). Trimming took off 0 bases at V and 3 bases at J, with 6 bases between the two ends.

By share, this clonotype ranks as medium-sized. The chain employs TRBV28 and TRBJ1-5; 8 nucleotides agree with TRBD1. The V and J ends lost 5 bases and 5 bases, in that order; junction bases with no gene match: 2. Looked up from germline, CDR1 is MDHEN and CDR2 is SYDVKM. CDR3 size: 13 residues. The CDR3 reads CASSMTGDQPQHF. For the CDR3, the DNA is TGTGCCAGCAGTATGACAGGGGATCAGCCCCAGCATTTT.

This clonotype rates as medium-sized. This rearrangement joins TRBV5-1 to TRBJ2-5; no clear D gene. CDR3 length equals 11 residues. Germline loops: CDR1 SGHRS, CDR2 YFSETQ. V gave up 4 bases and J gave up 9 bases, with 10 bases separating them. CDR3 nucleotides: TGCGCCAGCAGCCTCAGTGAGTCCCAGTACTTC. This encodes CASSLSESQYF.

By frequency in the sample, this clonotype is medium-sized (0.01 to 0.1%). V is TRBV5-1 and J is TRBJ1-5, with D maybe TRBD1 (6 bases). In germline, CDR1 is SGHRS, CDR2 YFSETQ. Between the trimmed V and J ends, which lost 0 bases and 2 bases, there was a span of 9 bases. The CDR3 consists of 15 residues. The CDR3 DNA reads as TGCGCCAGCAGCTTGGGCTCAGGGGGCAATCAGCCCCAGCATTTT. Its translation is CASSLGSGGNQPQHF.

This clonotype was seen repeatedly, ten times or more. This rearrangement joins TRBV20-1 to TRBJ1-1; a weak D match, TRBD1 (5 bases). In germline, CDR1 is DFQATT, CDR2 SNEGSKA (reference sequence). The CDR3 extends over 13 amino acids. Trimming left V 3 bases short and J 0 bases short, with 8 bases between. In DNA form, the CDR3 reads TGCAGTGCTAGTCGGGGGATGAACACTGAAGCTTTCTTT. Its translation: CSASRGMNTEAFF.

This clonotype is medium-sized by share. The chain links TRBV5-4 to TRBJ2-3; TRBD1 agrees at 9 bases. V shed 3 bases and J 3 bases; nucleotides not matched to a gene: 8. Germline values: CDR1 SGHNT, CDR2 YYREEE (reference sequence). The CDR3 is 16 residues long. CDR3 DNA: TGTGCCAGCAGCTCCGGGACAGGGATTGGGACAGATACGCAGTATTTT. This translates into CASSSGTGIGTDTQYF.

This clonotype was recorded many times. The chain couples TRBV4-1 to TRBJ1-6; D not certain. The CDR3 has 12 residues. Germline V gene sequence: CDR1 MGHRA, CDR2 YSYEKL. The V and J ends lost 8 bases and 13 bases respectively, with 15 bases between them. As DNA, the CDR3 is TGCGCCAGCGGACCTCCCGTAGGCCCCCTCCACTTT. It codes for CASGPPVGPLHF.

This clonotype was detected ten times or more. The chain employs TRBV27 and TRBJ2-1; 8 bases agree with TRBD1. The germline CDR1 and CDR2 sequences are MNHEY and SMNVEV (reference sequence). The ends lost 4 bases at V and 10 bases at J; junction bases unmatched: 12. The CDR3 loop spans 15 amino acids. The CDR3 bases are TGTGCCAGCAGTTGGGGTCAGACAGGGGTGGAAGAGCAGTTCTTC. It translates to CASSWGQTGVEEQFF.

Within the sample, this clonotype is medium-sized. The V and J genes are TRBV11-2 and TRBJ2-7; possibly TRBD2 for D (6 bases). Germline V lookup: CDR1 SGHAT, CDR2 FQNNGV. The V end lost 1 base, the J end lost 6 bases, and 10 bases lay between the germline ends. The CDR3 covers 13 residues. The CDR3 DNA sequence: TGTGCCAGCAGCTTAGGGGGGGTCGGCGAGCAGTACTTC. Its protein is CASSLGGVGEQYF.